Listed here are 25 T cell receptor beta chains from one sample, sequenced in a study of blood T cell repertoires in COVID-19. Only in-frame clones appear in the TCRdb table, and some are missing; sequencing was by immunoSEQ multiplex PCR. The repertoire holds about 250,000 clones, with roughly nine tenths as singletons. The sequenced sample consisted of PBMCs or T cells enriched from blood (not recorded which). These receptors were obtained from a woman in her 30s with acute COVID-19.

The V gene is TRBV10-2, the J gene TRBJ2-2, with TRBD1 matching 7 bases. The CDR3 runs to 14 residues. J gave up 2 bases and V 11 bases, and 8 bases lay outside the gene matches. CDR1 WSHSY and CDR2 SAAADI come from the germline V gene. In DNA form, the CDR3 reads TGCGCCGCGGAAACAGGGGTTAACACCGGGGAGCTGTTTTTT. Protein: CAAETGVNTGELFF.

CDR3 residues: CASSFSSGGATDTQYF. CDR3 DNA: TGTGCCAGCAGCTTCTCTAGCGGGGGGGCCACAGATACGCAGTATTTT. The genes are TRBV7-2 and TRBJ2-3; 12 positions agree with TRBD2. V lost 3 bases and J lost 2; bases outside the gene matches: 3. This CDR3 is built from 16 residues. Germline values: CDR1 SGHTA, CDR2 FQGNSA.

The chain carries TRBV6-5 and TRBJ2-5, with D tentatively TRBD2 (5 bases). The length of the CDR3 is 14 residues. Per the germline V gene, CDR1 is MNHEY and CDR2 is SVGAGI. Trimming stripped 2 bases from V and 5 bases from J, with 12 bases between. As DNA, the CDR3 is TGTGCCAGCAGTTACGACGGGATCCAGGAGACCCAGTACTTC. Translating it yields CASSYDGIQETQYF.

This clone was observed once. The rearrangement links TRBV19 to TRBJ2-1; tentative D call: TRBD1 (5 bases). In germline, CDR1 is LNHDA, CDR2 SQIVND (reference sequence). The CDR3 has 13 amino acids. V was shortened by 6 bases and J by 2 bases, with 8 bases between the two germline ends. The CDR3 here is CASRPDTYNEQFF. CDR3 nucleotide sequence: TGTGCCAGTAGACCGGACACCTACAATGAGCAGTTCTTC. The whole variable domain, filled in from reference TRBV19 and TRBJ2-1, reads DGGITQSPKYLFRKEGQNVTLSCEQNLNHDAMYWYRQDPGQGLRLIYYSQIVNDFQKGDIAEGYSVSREKKESFPLTVTSAQKNPTAFYLCASRPDTYNEQFFGPGTRLTVL.

Remarks on this clone: A read error may account for a junction end that differs from germline. V and J are TRBV7-7 and TRBJ1-5; D is unclear. Germline CDR1 reads SSHAT; CDR2 reads FNYEAQ (reference sequence). There are 16 residues in the CDR3. CDR3 in DNA: TGTGCTAGCACCCTTTTTCCCGGAGTTCGCTGTCAGCCCCAGCATTTT. This sequence encodes CASTLFPGVRCQPQHF.

The rearrangement joins TRBV12-2 to TRBJ1-1; TRBD1 is taken as the D call from the table, unchecked against the DNA. TRBV12-2 is assigned pseudogene status. The CDR3 has 17 residues. The CDR3 sequence: CASRLSMGNTGITEAFF. CDR3 bases: TGTGCAAGTCGCCTGTCTATGGGGAATACAGGGATTACTGAAGCTTTCTTT.

The V call is TRBV6-1, the J call TRBJ1-3, with TRBD1 matching 12 bases. CDR1 is MNHNS and CDR2 is SASEGT in the germline V gene. V was clipped by 0 bases and J by 3 bases; unmatched bases: 9. This CDR3 is built from 19 residues. The CDR3 nucleotides read TGTGCCAGCAGTGAAGCATTCTGGGACAGGGGGCGCAGTGGAAACACCATATATTTT. Translation: CASSEAFWDRGRSGNTIYF.

The chain joins TRBV19 to TRBJ1-5; 7 nucleotides line up with TRBD1. Germline values: CDR1 LNHDA, CDR2 SQIVND (reference sequence). Trimming at V came to 7 bases and at J to 1 base, leaving 13 bases not matched to a gene. The CDR3 covers 17 residues. The CDR3 region is CASNRHLDRRSNQPQHF. The DNA of the CDR3 is TGTGCCAGTAATCGACATTTGGACAGGAGGAGCAATCAGCCCCAGCATTTT.

This chain uses TRBV2 with TRBJ1-3; no firm D call. There are 15 residues in the CDR3. Trimming took off 10 bases at V and 0 bases at J, with 16 bases between the two ends. CDR1 and CDR2 (germline): SNHLY, FYNNEI. This chain's CDR3 is CATGEVGFSGNTIYF. CDR3 DNA: TGTGCCACCGGGGAGGTCGGGTTCTCTGGAAACACCATATATTTT.

The rearrangement links TRBV28 to TRBJ2-7; D possibly corresponds to TRBD2 (5 bases). Deletions cut 5 bases from V and 7 bases from J, with 12 bases between. Per germline, CDR1 MDHEN and CDR2 SYDVKM. CDR3 length equals 12 residues. DNA of the CDR3: TGTGCCAGCAGTCTCCCGCGGAGGGAGCAGTACTTC. Protein sequence: CASSLPRREQYF.

The V and J genes are TRBV10-3 and TRBJ1-1; D possibly corresponds to TRBD1 (5 bases). The CDR3 is 14 amino acids. The V end was cut by 3 bases, the J end by 1 base, with 9 bases between. CDR1 ENHRY and CDR2 SYGVKD come from the germline V gene. The chain's CDR3 is CAISDLRGNTEAFF. CDR3 DNA: TGTGCCATCAGTGATTTAAGGGGGAACACTGAAGCTTTCTTT.

V and J are TRBV4-3 and TRBJ1-1; 9 nucleotides align to TRBD1. J lost 2 bases, V lost 1 base, and 5 bases had no gene match. CDR1 is LGHNA, CDR2 YSLEER, per germline. This CDR3 has 16 amino acids. The CDR3 loop is CASSQAADRGNTEAFF. As DNA, the CDR3 is TGCGCCAGCAGCCAAGCTGCGGACAGGGGCAACACTGAAGCTTTCTTT.

V usage is TRBV28 and J usage is TRBJ1-1; D perhaps matches TRBD1 (5 bases). The CDR3 length is 21 residues. Germline CDR1 is MDHEN and CDR2 is SYDVKM. Trimming removed 6 bases at V and 0 bases at J, with 32 bases between. CDR3 in amino acids: CASSQNTFWGVSPDMNTEAFF. In DNA form, the CDR3 reads TGTGCCAGCAGCCAAAACACCTTCTGGGGGGTGAGTCCTGACATGAACACTGAAGCTTTCTTT.

The gene calls are TRBV2 and TRBJ2-2; no clear D. The V gene lost 7 bases and the J gene lost 6 bases, with 3 bases spanning the gap. CDR1 and CDR2 (germline): SNHLY, FYNNEI. This CDR3 comprises 10 residues. CDR3 region: CASKPGELFF. As DNA, the CDR3 is TGTGCCAGCAAGCCCGGGGAGCTGTTTTTT.

The V call is TRBV11-3, the J call TRBJ2-1; 9 bases fit TRBD1. The V gene end was trimmed by 5 bases and the J gene end by 3 bases; junction bases not matched to a gene: 5. The CDR3 runs to 15 residues. The germline CDR1 and CDR2 sequences are SGHNT and YENEEA. As DNA, the CDR3 is TGTGCCAGCAGCCAAGCGGGACAGGGCTACAATGAGCAGTTCTTC. This translates into CASSQAGQGYNEQFF.

On this clone: One end of the junction is discordant with germline, which a read error may explain. The chain uses TRBV29-1 and TRBJ1-2; weak D call: TRBD1 (6 bases). Germline V gene sequence: CDR1 SQVTM, CDR2 ANQGSEA. This CDR3 region has 8 residues. The CDR3 sequence is CSVEWDTF. The DNA for the CDR3 is TGCAGCGTTGAGTGGGACACGTTC.

This CDR3 is CSVQTNSYEQYF. CDR3 nucleotide sequence: TGCAGCGTACAGACTAACTCCTACGAGCAGTACTTC. V usage is TRBV29-1 and J usage is TRBJ2-7, with a weak D call TRBD2 (5 bases). The length of the CDR3 is 12 residues. The V end lost 6 bases, the J end lost 0 bases, and 9 bases lay between the germline ends. Germline V CDR1 and CDR2: SQVTM, ANQGSEA.

This clone occurred many times. The chain joins TRBV27 to TRBJ1-1; D unresolved. Per the germline V gene, CDR1 is MNHEY and CDR2 is SMNVEV (reference sequence). The CDR3 has 14 amino acids. The ends were cut back, 4 bases at V and 6 bases at J, with 15 bases in the middle. CDR3 residues: CASSWGAGSAEAFF. The CDR3 DNA is TGTGCCAGCAGTTGGGGTGCGGGGTCCGCTGAAGCTTTCTTT.

The V call is TRBV2, the J call TRBJ1-4, with 7 nucleotides matching TRBD1. The CDR3 contains 15 residues. The germline CDR1 and CDR2 sequences are SNHLY and FYNNEI. After removal of 9 bases from V and 1 base from J, the junction contained 8 bases not matched to a gene. CDR3 protein: CASKTGERTNEKLFF. The CDR3 nucleotides are TGTGCCAGTAAAACAGGGGAAAGAACTAATGAAAAACTGTTTTTT.

V and J are TRBV30 and TRBJ2-7; D is possibly TRBD1 (6 bases). The germline V gene has CDR1 GTSNPN and CDR2 SVGIG (reference sequence). V lost 4 bases to trimming and J lost 5 bases, with 15 bases between them. This CDR3 contains 13 residues. The CDR3 loop is CAWTQPGQDEQYF. The CDR3 nucleotides read TGTGCCTGGACCCAACCGGGACAAGACGAGCAGTACTTC.

The chain couples TRBV7-3 to TRBJ1-1, with D hard to call. The germline gives CDR1 SGHTA, CDR2 FQGTGA. Trimming took 5 bases from V and 1 from J, leaving 8 bases between them. The CDR3 has 13 amino acids. Here the CDR3 reads CASSDPGNTEAFF. CDR3 sequence (DNA): TGTGCCAGCAGCGACCCAGGGAACACTGAAGCTTTCTTT.

This rearrangement joins TRBV7-2 to TRBJ1-1, with D tentatively TRBD1 (6 bases). V was clipped by 1 base and J by 5 bases, with 8 bases between them. The CDR3 sequence is 13 residues long. From germline, CDR1 is SGHTA and CDR2 FQGNSA. CDR3 bases: TGTGCCAGCAGCTTAGACAGGGTTACTGAAGCTTTCTTT. It specifies CASSLDRVTEAFF.

This clone was recorded once. The rearrangement uses TRBV5-4 and TRBJ1-1; no clear D. V was shortened by 2 bases and J by 4 bases, with 9 bases between the two germline ends. CDR1 and CDR2 (germline): SGHNT, YYREEE (reference sequence). The CDR3 has 13 amino acids. The chain's CDR3 is CASSFESRTEAFF. CDR3 nucleotide sequence: TGTGCCAGCAGCTTCGAGAGTCGCACTGAAGCTTTCTTT.

This chain uses TRBV5-1 with TRBJ2-2; the D is unclear. V shed 0 bases and J shed 2 bases, with 11 bases lying between them. Germline V gene lookup returns CDR1 SGHRS and CDR2 YFSETQ. The CDR3 runs 16 residues. This CDR3 is CASSLVWAPNTGELFF. CDR3 sequence (DNA): TGCGCCAGCAGCTTGGTTTGGGCCCCAAACACCGGGGAGCTGTTTTTT.

V usage is TRBV7-2 and J usage is TRBJ2-5, with D tentatively TRBD1 (5 bases). The V and J ends lost 1 base and 5 bases respectively, with 20 bases between them. Germline CDR1 SGHTA, CDR2 FQGNSA. The CDR3 has 17 amino acids. The CDR3 here is CASSLGNKIMGRETQYF. The CDR3 region has the DNA TGTGCCAGCAGCTTAGGGAACAAAATTATGGGGCGGGAGACCCAGTACTTC.